Below are 27 T cell receptor beta chains sequenced from a single sample in a study of early T cells in non-severe SARS-CoV-2 infection (TCRdb year 2021). The method was 5' RACE. The sequencer listed for this sample is NextSeq 500. The public reads were quality trimmed at Q25 with fastp and then assembled into clones with MiXCR by TCRdb, keeping productive beta chains. Every entry covers one CDR3 protein and lists the most common genes and DNA from its rows. For this sample there are 50,000 to 75,000 distinct CDR3 sequences; around 12% appear just once. Approximately 1.2% of the sample comes from the top ten. Sequencing used whole blood, obtained at baseline. Receptors were obtained from an adult who was a healthcare worker with PCR-confirmed SARS-CoV-2 infection or an uninfected control (not recorded which). The donor label of this sample is uncertain.

This clonotype turned up a few times. This chain uses TRBV6-4 with TRBJ1-2; possibly TRBD1 for D (5 bases). CDR1 is MRHNA, CDR2 SNTAGT, per germline. This CDR3 region has 14 residues. For the CDR3, the DNA is TGTGCAACCAAGTCCCAGGGTGGAGACTATGGCTACACCTTC. The encoded protein is CATKSQGGDYGYTF.

This chain uses TRBV11-3 with TRBJ2-2; TRBD1 agrees at 9 bases. Germline values: CDR1 SGHNT, CDR2 YENEEA. V was clipped by 5 bases and J by 4 bases; unmatched bases: 8. CDR3 length: 16 residues. CDR3 coding DNA: TGTGCCAGCAGCAGACCAGGGACAGGGATCACCGGGGAGCTGTTTTTT. Its protein product is CASSRPGTGITGELFF.

This clonotype was picked up a small number of times. This sequence joins TRBV2 and TRBJ2-5; D is possibly TRBD1 or TRBD2 (6 bases each). Trimming cost V 3 bases and J 2 bases, with 10 bases left between them. Germline CDR1 is SNHLY and CDR2 is FYNNEI. The CDR3 length is 14 residues. The CDR3 spells CASSDTGAQETQYF. CDR3 nucleotide sequence: TGTGCCAGCAGTGATACGGGGGCGCAAGAGACCCAGTACTTC.

This clonotype was picked up many times. The rearrangement uses TRBV29-1 and TRBJ1-1, with 8 bases lining up with TRBD1. Germline lookup yields CDR1 SQVTM and CDR2 ANQGSEA. The CDR3 runs 14 residues. V lost 8 bases to trimming and J lost 2 bases; unmatched junction nucleotides: 10. The CDR3 nucleotides are TGCAGCCTGGGTACAGGGGGGGGAAACACTGAAGCTTTCTTT. Translating it yields CSLGTGGGNTEAFF.

This clonotype was seen many times. The V gene is TRBV7-8, the J gene TRBJ2-2; the D call may be TRBD1 or TRBD2 (5 bases each). CDR1 SGHVS and CDR2 FQNEAQ come from the germline V gene. This CDR3 contains 15 residues. Between the trimmed V and J ends, which lost 1 base and 5 bases, there was a span of 11 bases. The CDR3 reads CASSLDIGGTGELFF. DNA of the CDR3: TGTGCCAGCAGCTTAGATATTGGGGGAACCGGGGAGCTGTTTTTT.

This clonotype has ten or more counts. This chain uses TRBV7-6 with TRBJ1-1; unclear D gene. The V end was cut by 2 bases, the J end by 1 base, with 11 bases between. Germline CDR1 and CDR2: SGHVS and FNYEAQ. The CDR3 loop spans 15 amino acids. CDR3 amino acids: CASSLLNAANTEAFF. The CDR3 nucleotides are TGTGCCAGCAGCTTACTAAACGCGGCGAACACTGAAGCTTTCTTT.

This clonotype was counted many times. The chain recombines TRBV27 with TRBJ1-5; D is undetermined. Between the trimmed V and J ends, which lost 2 bases and 6 bases, there was a span of 5 bases. This CDR3 comprises 12 residues. Per germline, CDR1 MNHEY and CDR2 SMNVEV (reference sequence). The CDR3, as DNA: TGTGCCAGCAGTTTAGCTGGTCAGCCCCAGCATTTT. Amino acid sequence: CASSLAGQPQHF.

The chain is built from TRBV29-1 and TRBJ2-3; D might be TRBD2 (6 bases). The V end was cut by 6 bases, the J end by 6 bases, with 13 bases between. Germline lookup yields CDR1 SQVTM and CDR2 ANQGSEA. The CDR3 length is 12 residues. The CDR3 nucleotides read TGCAGCGTGTGGGACGGAGGGGATACGCAGTATTTT. Translated, it gives CSVWDGGDTQYF.

In DNA, the CDR3 is TGTGCCAGCAGTGAAGGGCCAGGCTACGAGCAGTACGTC. It translates to CASSEGPGYEQYV. The genes are TRBV2 and TRBJ2-7; D is uncertain. This CDR3 is 13 amino acids long. Trimming cost V 1 base and J 3 bases, with 7 bases left between them. Germline V gives CDR1 SNHLY, CDR2 FYNNEI.

This clonotype was found many times. The chain recombines TRBV1 with TRBJ2-1; the DNA was not compared with TRBD2, the D call given in the table. TRBV1 is reported as a pseudogene. This CDR3 is built from 16 residues. This CDR3 reads CTSSQRLAGGYNEQFF. Here the CDR3 DNA reads TGCACCAGCAGCCAGAGACTAGCGGGGGGATACAATGAGCAGTTCTTC.

As for this clonotype: One base away lies a much larger clone, so this may be a sequencing read error. The conserved closing phenylalanine or tryptophan is absent in this CDR3, likely reflecting a read error. The gene calls are TRBV30 and TRBJ1-5; 9 nucleotides line up with TRBD1. Looked up from germline, CDR1 is GTSNPN and CDR2 is SVGIG (reference sequence). V dropped 0 bases and J dropped 6; count of bases not matched to a gene: 9. The CDR3 is 16 residues long. CDR3 bases: TGTGCCTGGAGTGTACTCACAGGGGGCAAGAGTCAGCCCCAGCATTTA. This gives the protein CAWSVLTGGKSQPQHL.

This chain joins TRBV7-3 and TRBJ1-1, with 9 bases aligning to TRBD1. V lost 5 bases and J lost 5; bases outside the gene matches: 12. Germline assignment: CDR1 SGHTA and CDR2 FQGTGA. The CDR3 has 16 amino acids. The CDR3 DNA is TGTGCCAGCAGCCCCCCAGGCGGGACAGGGAGGACTGAAGCTTTCTTT. Its protein product is CASSPPGGTGRTEAFF. Full variable domain (missing parts from reference TRBV7-3 and TRBJ1-1): GAGVSQTPSNKVTEKGKYVELRCDPISGHTALYWYRQSLGQGPEFLIYFQGTGAADDSGLPNDRFFAVRPEGSVSTLKIQRTERGDSAVYLCASSPPGGTGRTEAFFGQGTRLTVV.

At least ten counts were recorded for this clonotype. The genes are TRBV3-1 and TRBJ2-1; 8 bases fit TRBD2. CDR1 and CDR2 (germline): LGHDT, YNNKEL (reference sequence). The CDR3 totals 15 residues. J gave up 4 bases and V 1 base, and 3 bases lay outside the gene matches. The CDR3 DNA reads as TGTGCCAGCAGCCAAGGGGTAGCGGGATACAATGAGCAGTTCTTC. Translating gives CASSQGVAGYNEQFF.

This clonotype was seen many times. V usage is TRBV2 and J usage is TRBJ1-1; D remains unclear. V was shortened by 5 bases and J by 0 bases, with 13 bases between the two germline ends. The germline V gene encodes CDR1 SNHLY and CDR2 FYNNEI. The CDR3 length is 15 residues. CDR3 protein: CASSPRTDMNTEAFF. In nucleotides, the CDR3 is TGTGCCAGCAGTCCGCGTACAGATATGAACACTGAAGCTTTCTTT.

V usage is TRBV5-5 and J usage is TRBJ2-7, with 8 bases identical to TRBD2. Germline-derived CDR1 and CDR2 are SGHKS and YYEKEE (reference sequence). There are 16 residues in the CDR3. Unmatched junction bases numbered 10, after V lost 2 bases and J lost 3 bases. In nucleotides, the CDR3 is TGTGCCAGCAGCTTCTGGGCAGCGGGGGCCCTCTACGAGCAGTACGTC. Translation: CASSFWAAGALYEQYV.

This clonotype was counted a few times. The gene calls are TRBV20-1 and TRBJ1-6; 10 bases match TRBD1. Unmatched junction bases numbered 7, after V lost 5 bases and J lost 6 bases. The CDR3 is made up of 15 amino acids. Germline CDR1 reads DFQATT; CDR2 reads SNEGSKA (reference sequence). This CDR3 reads CSAQTRDRGNSPLHF. The CDR3 DNA follows: TGCAGTGCTCAGACCCGGGACAGGGGTAATTCACCCCTCCACTTT.

The table lists this clonotype with a few counts. The V call is TRBV3-1, the J call TRBJ1-2; the D gene is possibly TRBD1 (5 bases). This CDR3 is 16 amino acids long. Germline CDR1 and CDR2: LGHDT and YNNKEL (reference sequence). The V gene lost 0 bases and the J gene lost 8 bases, with 19 bases spanning the gap. CDR3 sequence (DNA): TGTGCCAGCAGCCAAGATCGGACTTATTCTAGGGGAGGCTACACCTTC. Translation: CASSQDRTYSRGGYTF.

The chain carries TRBV24-1 and TRBJ2-2; D gene uncertain. CDR1 and CDR2 (germline): KGHDR, SFDVKD. V lost 6 bases to trimming and J lost 3 bases, with 4 bases between them. This CDR3 region has 12 residues. CDR3 in amino acids: CATSWDTGELFF. CDR3 DNA sequence: TGTGCCACCAGTTGGGACACCGGGGAGCTGTTTTTT.

The rearrangement links TRBV20-1 to TRBJ2-3; 9 bases fit TRBD2. Germline V lookup: CDR1 DFQATT, CDR2 SNEGSKA (reference sequence). V gave up 2 bases and J gave up 5 bases; unmatched junction bases: 5. The CDR3 extends over 14 amino acids. The CDR3 DNA reads as TGCAGTGCTAGAAGTTCTAGCGGGGTAGATACGCAGTATTTT. Translation gives CSARSSSGVDTQYF.

This sequence joins TRBV4-1 and TRBJ1-3; D remains unclear. The CDR3 sequence is 12 residues long. V was clipped by 4 bases and J by 2 bases, with 3 bases between them. Germline CDR1 MGHRA, CDR2 YSYEKL. CDR3 DNA sequence: TGCGCCAGCAGCCTCGCTGGAAACACCATATATTTT. Protein sequence: CASSLAGNTIYF.

This clonotype was observed a handful of times. This chain uses TRBV6-1 with TRBJ2-7; either TRBD1 or TRBD2 may fit D (5 bases each). V was pared by 4 bases and J by 1 base, with 11 bases between. Per the germline V gene, CDR1 is MNHNS and CDR2 is SASEGT. The CDR3 is made up of 14 amino acids. Here the CDR3 DNA reads TGTGCCAGCAGTGTCCTCGAGGGGTCCTACGAGCAGTACGTC. Encoded protein: CASSVLEGSYEQYV.

This clonotype was seen repeatedly, ten times or more. V usage is TRBV12-3 or TRBV12-4 and J usage is TRBJ2-5, with 8 bases fitting TRBD1. CDR3 length: 17 residues. V was pared by 4 bases and J by 4 bases, with 14 bases of the junction left unmatched. CDR3 residues: CASSSGTGETLRETQYF. CDR3 nucleotide sequence: TGTGCCAGCAGTTCCGGGACAGGAGAAACCCTGAGAGAGACCCAGTACTTC.

This chain joins TRBV2 and TRBJ2-1; D is uncertain. Per the germline V gene, CDR1 is SNHLY and CDR2 is FYNNEI. Trimming shortened V by 4 bases and J by 1 base, and 8 bases separated the two germline ends. The CDR3 has 14 amino acids. The CDR3, as DNA: TGTGCCAGCAGTGTAGGGATTTCCTACAATGAGCAGTTCTTC. Residues: CASSVGISYNEQFF.

This chain joins TRBV6-5 and TRBJ1-2; D is undetermined. The CDR3 is made up of 13 amino acids. The V end lost 6 bases, the J end lost 4 bases, and 12 bases lay between the germline ends. In germline, CDR1 is MNHEY, CDR2 SVGAGI. CDR3 coding DNA: TGTGCCAGCAGCAATGGACTGTTCTATGGCTACACCTTC. This gives the protein CASSNGLFYGYTF.

This clonotype was recorded many times. The chain links TRBV6-1 to TRBJ1-4; D is uncertain. The CDR3 covers 14 residues. CDR1 and CDR2 (germline): MNHNS, SASEGT. V was clipped by 4 bases and J by 8 bases, with 14 bases between them. The CDR3 DNA reads as TGTGCCAGCAGTGCGTCCCCAAACCGAGAAAAACTGTTTTTT. Protein: CASSASPNREKLFF.

This clonotype appeared many times. The chain employs TRBV7-2 and TRBJ2-5; D uncertain. V lost 2 bases and J lost 1, with 5 bases in between. The CDR3 has 13 amino acids. Germline V gives CDR1 SGHTA, CDR2 FQGNSA. CDR3 DNA sequence: TGTGCCAGCAGCTTATCGTTCCAAGAGACCCAGTACTTC. Its protein is CASSLSFQETQYF.

V gene TRBV7-3 combines with J gene TRBJ2-1; 10 nucleotides match TRBD2. Trimming removed 5 bases from V and 6 bases from J; junction bases left unmatched: 4. CDR1 and CDR2 (germline): SGHTA, FQGTGA. The CDR3 sequence is 14 residues long. The CDR3 region is CASSPSGGRNEQFF. The CDR3 DNA sequence: TGTGCCAGCAGCCCTAGCGGGGGACGCAATGAGCAGTTCTTC.